Listed here are 29 T cell receptor beta chains from one sample, sequenced in a study of beta chain features in type 1 diabetes. Expressed TCRB transcripts were sequenced, since all the RNA that had been isolated was reverse transcribed. Repertoires were generated with immunoSEQ multiplex PCR, while TCRdb's copy carries only in-frame clones and drops some. The data contain some 330,000 clones, 8% to 13% of them singletons. Sequenced: naive CD4+ T cells from blood. These receptors all stem from a woman aged 25 to 45 in good health.

This clone has only a few counts. The chain has TRBV9 and TRBJ2-3; the match to TRBD1 covers 10 bases. Per the germline V gene, CDR1 is SGDLS and CDR2 is YYNGEE. The J segment lost 2 bases and the V segment lost 3 bases, leaving 6 bases of the junction unmatched. This CDR3 spans 16 amino acids. Written as DNA, the CDR3 is TGTGCCAGCAGCGCGAGGACAGGGGGGTCCACAGATACGCAGTATTTT. This encodes CASSARTGGSTDTQYF.

The CDR3 DNA reads as TGTGCCAGCAGTTTTTGGGGCACTGAGCAGTTCTTC. Residues: CASSFWGTEQFF. The rearrangement links TRBV27 to TRBJ2-1; TRBD1 might be the D (5 bases). Germline assignment: CDR1 MNHEY and CDR2 SMNVEV (reference sequence). V lost 3 bases to trimming and J lost 9 bases, with 9 bases between them. This CDR3 spans 12 amino acids.

The sample holds a few counts of this clone. The V call is TRBV7-2, the J call TRBJ2-1, with no clear D. This CDR3 contains 11 residues. Germline V lookup: CDR1 SGHTA, CDR2 FQGNSA. V lost 5 bases to trimming and J lost 12 bases, with 11 bases between them. The CDR3 region is CASSTAPRQFF. CDR3 sequence (DNA): TGTGCCAGCAGCACTGCCCCTCGGCAGTTCTTC.

The chain combines TRBV1 with TRBJ2-7; TRBD1 is the table's D call, not checked against the DNA. TRBV1 is designated a pseudogene. The CDR3 has 17 residues. The CDR3 region has the DNA TGCACCAGCAGCCAAGCCCCGACCCGGGACAGGGGTTACGAGCAGTACTTC. It yields the protein CTSSQAPTRDRGYEQYF.

This clone was counted a few times. The chain is built from TRBV29-1 and TRBJ1-1, with D unresolved. The CDR3 runs to 12 residues. Trimming left V 1 base short and J 7 bases short, with 10 bases between. Germline V gives CDR1 SQVTM, CDR2 ANQGSEA. The CDR3, as DNA: TGCAGCGTTGAAGGGAGTAGGAGTGAAGCTTTCTTT. Protein: CSVEGSRSEAFF.

There are a few counts of this clone. CDR3 residues: CASSQGGVNTEAFF. The CDR3 DNA follows: TGTGCCAGCTCACAGGGCGGGGTGAACACTGAAGCTTTCTTT. J is TRBJ1-1 and V is TRBV18; D ambiguous. The germline V gene has CDR1 KGHSH and CDR2 LQKENI. This CDR3 comprises 14 residues. Trimming took off 4 bases at V and 0 bases at J, with 9 bases between the two ends.

This clone turned up a few times. The CDR3 DNA reads as TGTGCCAGCAGCTGGCGACAGGCCGGGGAGCAGTACTTC. Translating gives CASSWRQAGEQYF. This rearrangement joins TRBV7-9 to TRBJ2-7, with D possibly TRBD1 on 6 matching bases. CDR1 is SEHNR and CDR2 is FQNEAQ in the germline V gene (reference sequence). CDR3 length equals 13 residues. The V gene lost 4 bases and the J gene lost 7 bases, with 14 bases spanning the gap.

As for this clone: One junction end disagrees with the germline gene, perhaps due to a read error. CDR3 sequence: CASSLEGAGTRQFF. The CDR3 DNA reads as TGTGCTAGCAGCTTAGAAGGGGCCGGGACAAGGCAGTTCTTC. The V and J genes are TRBV7-7 and TRBJ2-1; maybe TRBD1 (6 bases). This CDR3 has 14 amino acids. Germline values: CDR1 SSHAT, CDR2 FNYEAQ (reference sequence).

The chain joins TRBV11-2 to TRBJ2-3, with TRBD2 matching 9 bases. With 6 bases clipped from V and 2 bases from J, the junction kept 9 bases outside the gene matches. Germline assignment: CDR1 SGHAT and CDR2 FQNNGV. CDR3 length: 16 amino acids. The CDR3 spells CASRSRTSAYTDTQYF. In nucleotides, the CDR3 is TGTGCCAGCAGGTCCCGGACTAGCGCATACACAGATACGCAGTATTTT.

In this sample, this clone turned up once. J is TRBJ1-1 and V is TRBV7-2, with TRBD1 identical over 10 bases. The CDR3 loop spans 17 amino acids. With V trimmed by 5 bases and J by 3 bases, 12 bases remained unmatched. CDR1 is SGHTA and CDR2 is FQGNSA in the germline V gene. In DNA, the CDR3 is TGTGCCAGCAGCGCACCTCTCGGACAGGGGGTCCACACTGAAGCTTTCTTT. This gives the protein CASSAPLGQGVHTEAFF.

The chain recombines TRBV7-2 with TRBJ1-2, with D perhaps matching TRBD1 (5 bases). Trimming removed 0 bases at V and 8 bases at J, with 10 bases between. This CDR3 comprises 13 residues. In germline, CDR1 is SGHTA, CDR2 FQGNSA. The CDR3 loop reads CASSLATVQGYTF. The CDR3 nucleotides read TGTGCCAGCAGCTTAGCGACAGTACAAGGCTACACCTTC. The whole variable domain, filled in from reference TRBV7-2 and TRBJ1-2, reads GAGVSQSPSNKVTEKGKDVELRCDPISGHTALYWYRQSLGQGLEFLIYFQGNSAPDKSGLPSDRFSAERTGGSVSTLTIQRTQQEDSAVYLCASSLATVQGYTFGSGTRLTVV.

This clone was detected a few times. The chain recombines TRBV5-4 with TRBJ2-7; D is unclear. V was clipped by 0 bases and J by 7 bases, with 14 bases between them. This CDR3 is built from 14 residues. Looked up from germline, CDR1 is SGHNT and CDR2 is YYREEE (reference sequence). CDR3 in DNA: TGTGCCAGCAGCTTGGTGGGTAACTACGTAGAGCAGTACTTC. It translates to CASSLVGNYVEQYF.

This clone was recorded a few times. The rearrangement uses TRBV18 and TRBJ2-7, with 9 bases aligning to TRBD1. Looked up from germline, CDR1 is KGHSH and CDR2 is LQKENI. The CDR3 totals 15 residues. V was pared by 2 bases and J by 6 bases, with 8 bases of the junction left unmatched. The DNA for the CDR3 is TGTGCCAGCTCACCATTGGGACAGGGTCAAGGCGAGCAGTACTTC. Residues: CASSPLGQGQGEQYF.

This chain links TRBV11-3 with TRBJ2-3; D is uncertain. CDR3 length: 13 residues. The germline V gene encodes CDR1 SGHNT and CDR2 YENEEA. V lost 1 base and J lost 4, with 6 bases in between. The DNA of the CDR3 is TGTGCCAGCAGCTTAGGAACGGCAGATACGCAGTATTTT. This sequence encodes CASSLGTADTQYF.

This clone was seen a few times. The CDR3 sequence: CASSVLDSLSFGYTF. The CDR3 nucleotides are TGTGCCAGCAGCGTTCTGGACAGTCTCTCTTTCGGCTACACCTTC. The rearrangement links TRBV9 to TRBJ1-2; tentative D call: TRBD1 (6 bases). CDR3 length: 15 amino acids. The V and J ends lost 2 bases and 8 bases respectively, with 19 bases between them. The germline gives CDR1 SGDLS, CDR2 YYNGEE.

A few counts support this clone. The rearrangement uses TRBV6-6 and TRBJ2-7; perhaps TRBD1 as D (6 bases). The length of the CDR3 is 13 residues. The V gene lost 5 bases and the J gene lost 4 bases, with 12 bases spanning the gap. The germline V gene has CDR1 MNHNY and CDR2 SVGAGI (reference sequence). Written as DNA, the CDR3 is TGTGCCAGCAGTGGAACAGGGTGGTACGAGCAGTACTTC. It is translated as CASSGTGWYEQYF.

This chain uses TRBV28 with TRBJ2-5; D possibly corresponds to TRBD2 (6 bases). Matching the DNA end better, TRBJ2-7 makes the J call doubtful. The CDR3 has 13 amino acids. Per germline, CDR1 MDHEN and CDR2 SYDVKM. The CDR3 protein is CASSPGGAYEQYF. The DNA for the CDR3 is TGTGCCAGCAGTCCCGGGGGAGCCTACGAGCAGTACTTC.

The J gene is TRBJ2-1, the V gene TRBV7-2; a weak D match, TRBD1 (5 bases). The CDR3 is 12 residues long. Germline CDR1 reads SGHTA; CDR2 reads FQGNSA. Trimming took off 0 bases at V and 9 bases at J, with 6 bases between the two ends. The CDR3 protein is CASSLAGLEQFF. CDR3 in DNA: TGTGCCAGCAGCTTAGCGGGGCTTGAGCAGTTCTTC.

J is TRBJ2-7 and V is TRBV4-3, with a tentative D call TRBD2 (5 bases). V was clipped by 0 bases and J by 0 bases, with 21 bases between them. This CDR3 has 19 residues. Germline CDR1 and CDR2: LGHNA and YSLEER. CDR3 amino acids: CASSQDSHGISPLSYEQYF. The CDR3 bases are TGCGCCAGCAGCCAAGATAGCCACGGGATCAGCCCCCTCTCCTACGAGCAGTACTTC.

The chain couples TRBV11-2 to TRBJ2-3, with a tentative D call TRBD2 (6 bases). This CDR3 contains 15 residues. Germline V gives CDR1 SGHAT, CDR2 FQNNGV. V was trimmed by 4 bases and J by 3 bases, leaving 14 bases between them. CDR3 in amino acids: CASSSRGGPTDTQYF. Here the CDR3 DNA reads TGTGCCAGCAGCTCTAGGGGAGGACCGACAGATACGCAGTATTTT. The full variable domain, with the rest looked up from reference TRBV11-2 and TRBJ2-3, is EAGVAQSPRYKIIEKRQSVAFWCNPISGHATLYWYQQILGQGPKLLIQFQNNGVVDDSQLPKDRFSAERLKGVDSTLKIQPAKLEDSAVYLCASSSRGGPTDTQYFGPGTRLTVL.

This clone was seen only a few times. The chain couples TRBV27 to TRBJ1-4; unclear D gene. This CDR3 region has 13 residues. Germline V gives CDR1 MNHEY, CDR2 SMNVEV (reference sequence). The ends were cut back, 4 bases at V and 5 bases at J, with 8 bases in the middle. Here the CDR3 DNA reads TGTGCCAGCAGTTCCCTCTCGAATGAAAAACTGTTTTTT. Its protein is CASSSLSNEKLFF.

V usage is TRBV4-2 and J usage is TRBJ2-5; D gene ambiguous. Looked up from germline, CDR1 is LGHNA and CDR2 is YNFKEQ. Between the trimmed V and J ends, which lost 0 bases and 5 bases, there was a span of 7 bases. The CDR3 length is 13 residues. As DNA, the CDR3 is TGTGCCAGCAGCCAAGAGTATCTGGAGACCCAGTACTTC. Translating gives CASSQEYLETQYF.

J is TRBJ1-2 and V is TRBV6-5; D might be TRBD1 (6 bases). The CDR3 runs to 14 residues. Trimming removed 2 bases at V and 0 bases at J, with 7 bases between. In germline, CDR1 is MNHEY, CDR2 SVGAGI. The CDR3 nucleotides read TGTGCCAGCAGTTACACAGGGTCTAACTATGGCTACACCTTC. It is translated as CASSYTGSNYGYTF.

There are a few counts of this clone. The rearrangement joins TRBV7-9 to TRBJ2-7; 8 nucleotides agree with TRBD2. Looked up from germline, CDR1 is SEHNR and CDR2 is FQNEAQ (reference sequence). There are 19 residues in the CDR3. With V trimmed by 5 bases and J by 2 bases, 20 bases remained unmatched. CDR3 nucleotide sequence: TGTGCCAGCAGCCCTCGAGCAGCGGGAGTTTCAGGAGTCGCCTACGAGCAGTACTTC. It specifies CASSPRAAGVSGVAYEQYF.

This clone was seen a few times. In nucleotides, the CDR3 is TGTGCCAGCAGCTTCCGGGACAGGGGGCCAGATACGCAGTATTTT. Protein: CASSFRDRGPDTQYF. This sequence joins TRBV7-2 and TRBJ2-3, with 12 bases lining up with TRBD1. The J segment lost 4 bases and the V segment lost 3 bases, leaving 2 bases of the junction unmatched. CDR3 size: 15 residues. Per the germline V gene, CDR1 is SGHTA and CDR2 is FQGNSA.

This clone was seen a handful of times. The chain links TRBV29-1 to TRBJ1-2; D is possibly TRBD1 (6 bases). This CDR3 spans 15 amino acids. Looked up from germline, CDR1 is SQVTM and CDR2 is ANQGSEA. V was cut by 0 bases and J by 2 bases, with 13 bases left in between. CDR3 region: CSVEDSAGVNYGYTF. The CDR3 DNA sequence: TGCAGCGTTGAAGACAGCGCAGGGGTAAACTATGGCTACACCTTC.

The genes are TRBV7-3 and TRBJ2-3; weak D call: TRBD2 (6 bases). Trimming removed 2 bases at V and 3 bases at J, with 15 bases between. This CDR3 has 16 amino acids. CDR1 SGHTA and CDR2 FQGTGA come from the germline V gene. CDR3 DNA sequence: TGTGCCAGCAGCTTATTGGGGGGTGGTGGGACAGATACGCAGTATTTT. Translating it yields CASSLLGGGGTDTQYF.

The chain couples TRBV7-9 to TRBJ2-1; D is ambiguous. Germline V gene data show CDR1 as SEHNR and CDR2 as FQNEAQ (reference sequence). Trimming took off 5 bases at V and 1 base at J, with 12 bases between the two ends. This CDR3 comprises 15 residues. In DNA form, the CDR3 reads TGTGCCAGCAGCCCCGGCGGTGGGTCCTACAATGAGCAGTTCTTC. Translation gives CASSPGGGSYNEQFF.

This clone was counted only a few times. The chain joins TRBV28 to TRBJ2-2; a possible D gene is TRBD2 (6 bases). CDR3 length: 14 amino acids. CDR1 is MDHEN, CDR2 SYDVKM, per germline. The V gene lost 6 bases and the J gene lost 5 bases, with 13 bases spanning the gap. The CDR3 sequence: CASRRDPGTGELFF. The CDR3 DNA sequence: TGTGCCAGCAGGCGGGACCCTGGGACCGGGGAGCTGTTTTTT.